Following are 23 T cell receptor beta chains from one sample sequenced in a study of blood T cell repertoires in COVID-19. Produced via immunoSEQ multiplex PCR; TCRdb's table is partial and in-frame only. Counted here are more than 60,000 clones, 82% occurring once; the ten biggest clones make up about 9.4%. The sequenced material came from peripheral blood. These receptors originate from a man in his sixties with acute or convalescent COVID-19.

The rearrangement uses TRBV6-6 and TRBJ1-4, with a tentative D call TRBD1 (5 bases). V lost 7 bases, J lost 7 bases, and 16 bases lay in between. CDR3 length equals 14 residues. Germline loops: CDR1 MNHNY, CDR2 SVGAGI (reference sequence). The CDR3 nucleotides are TGTGCCAGCACCGCGCCGGGGGTGGGTGAAAAACTGTTTTTT. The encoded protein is CASTAPGVGEKLFF.

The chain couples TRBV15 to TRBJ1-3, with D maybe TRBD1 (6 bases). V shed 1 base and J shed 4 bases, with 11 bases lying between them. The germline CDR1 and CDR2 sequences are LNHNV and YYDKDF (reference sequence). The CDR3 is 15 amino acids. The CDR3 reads CATSRGQETGNTIYF. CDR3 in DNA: TGTGCCACCAGCAGAGGACAGGAGACAGGAAACACCATATATTTT.

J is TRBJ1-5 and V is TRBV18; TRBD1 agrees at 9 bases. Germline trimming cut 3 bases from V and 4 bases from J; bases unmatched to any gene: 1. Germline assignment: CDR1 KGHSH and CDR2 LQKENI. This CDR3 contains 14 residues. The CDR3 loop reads CASSPTGGNQPQHF. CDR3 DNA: TGTGCCAGCTCACCGACAGGGGGAAATCAGCCCCAGCATTTT.

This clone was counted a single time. CDR3 in amino acids: CAINPGQGSYNEQFF. CDR3 in DNA: TGTGCCATCAATCCGGGACAGGGGTCCTACAATGAGCAGTTCTTC. The rearrangement uses TRBV10-3 and TRBJ2-1, with 10 bases that match TRBD1. The ends lost 7 bases at V and 1 base at J; junction bases unmatched: 4. The CDR3 covers 15 residues. Germline lookup yields CDR1 ENHRY and CDR2 SYGVKD.

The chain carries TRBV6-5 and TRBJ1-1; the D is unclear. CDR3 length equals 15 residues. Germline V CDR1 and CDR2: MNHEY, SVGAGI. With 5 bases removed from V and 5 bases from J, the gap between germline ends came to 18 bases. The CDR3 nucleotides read TGTGCCAGCAGTCCATGGCAGATCTTTTCGACTGAAGCTTTCTTT. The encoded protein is CASSPWQIFSTEAFF.

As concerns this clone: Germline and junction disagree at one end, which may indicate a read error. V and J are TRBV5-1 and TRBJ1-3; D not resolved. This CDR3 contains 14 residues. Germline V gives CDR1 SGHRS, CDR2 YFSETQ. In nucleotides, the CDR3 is TGCGCCAGCAGTTTGGGCGGACTTGGAAACACCATATATTTT. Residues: CASSLGGLGNTIYF.

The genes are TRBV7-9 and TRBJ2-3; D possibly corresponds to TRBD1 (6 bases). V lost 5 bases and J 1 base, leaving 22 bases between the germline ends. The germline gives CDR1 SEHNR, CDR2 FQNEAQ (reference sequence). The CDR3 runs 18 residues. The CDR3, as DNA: TGTGCCAGCAGCCGGTGGCAGGGGCGAGATTTTGGCACAGATACGCAGTATTTT. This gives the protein CASSRWQGRDFGTDTQYF.

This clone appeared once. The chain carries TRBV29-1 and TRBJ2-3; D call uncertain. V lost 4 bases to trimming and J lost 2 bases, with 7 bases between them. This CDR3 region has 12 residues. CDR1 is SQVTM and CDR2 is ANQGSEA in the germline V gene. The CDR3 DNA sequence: TGCAGCGTTGTCCAGGCCACAGATACGCAGTATTTT. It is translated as CSVVQATDTQYF.

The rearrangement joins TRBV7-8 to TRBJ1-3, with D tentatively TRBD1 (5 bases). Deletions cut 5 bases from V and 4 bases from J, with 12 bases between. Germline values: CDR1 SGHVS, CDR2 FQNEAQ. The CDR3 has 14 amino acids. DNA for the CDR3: TGTGCCAGCAGCCGCGCGGGGGACGGAAACACCATATATTTT. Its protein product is CASSRAGDGNTIYF.

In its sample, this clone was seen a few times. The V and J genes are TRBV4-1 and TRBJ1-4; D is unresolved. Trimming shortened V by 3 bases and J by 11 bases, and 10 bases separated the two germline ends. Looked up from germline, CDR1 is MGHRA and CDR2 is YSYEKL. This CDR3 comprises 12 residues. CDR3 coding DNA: TGCGCCAGCAGCCACAGCCCGGAGAAACTGTTTTTT. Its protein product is CASSHSPEKLFF.

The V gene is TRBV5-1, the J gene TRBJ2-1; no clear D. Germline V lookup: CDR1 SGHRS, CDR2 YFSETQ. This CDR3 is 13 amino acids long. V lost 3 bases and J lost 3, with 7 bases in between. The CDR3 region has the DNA TGCGCCAGCAGCTCGACAATCTACAATGAGCAGTTCTTC. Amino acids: CASSSTIYNEQFF.

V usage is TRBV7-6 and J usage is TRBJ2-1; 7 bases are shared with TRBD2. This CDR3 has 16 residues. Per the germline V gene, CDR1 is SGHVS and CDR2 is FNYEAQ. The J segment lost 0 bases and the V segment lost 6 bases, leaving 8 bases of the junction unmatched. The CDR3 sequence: CASSPTGGSSYNEQFF. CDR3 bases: TGTGCCAGCAGTCCTACCGGGGGGAGCTCCTACAATGAGCAGTTCTTC.

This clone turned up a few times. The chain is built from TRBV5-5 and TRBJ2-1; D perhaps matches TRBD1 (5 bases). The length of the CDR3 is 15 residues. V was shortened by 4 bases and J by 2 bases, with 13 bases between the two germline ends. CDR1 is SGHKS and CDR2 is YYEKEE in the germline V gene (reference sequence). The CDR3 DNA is TGTGCCAGCAGCCAACTGGGGCTAACCTACAATGAGCAGTTCTTC. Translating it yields CASSQLGLTYNEQFF.

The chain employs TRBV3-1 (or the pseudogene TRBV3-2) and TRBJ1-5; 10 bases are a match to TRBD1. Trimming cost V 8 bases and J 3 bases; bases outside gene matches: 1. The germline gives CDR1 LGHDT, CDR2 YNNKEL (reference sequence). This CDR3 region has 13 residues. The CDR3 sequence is CASGTGDNQPQHF. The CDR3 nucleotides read TGTGCCAGCGGGACAGGGGACAATCAGCCCCAGCATTTT.

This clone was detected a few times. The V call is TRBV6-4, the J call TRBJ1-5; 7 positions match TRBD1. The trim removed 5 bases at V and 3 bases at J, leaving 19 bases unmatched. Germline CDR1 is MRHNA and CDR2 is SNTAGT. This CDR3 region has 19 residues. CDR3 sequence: CASSYGIRQGSGFNQPQHF. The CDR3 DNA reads TGTGCCAGCAGTTATGGGATACGACAGGGTTCGGGTTTCAATCAGCCCCAGCATTTT.

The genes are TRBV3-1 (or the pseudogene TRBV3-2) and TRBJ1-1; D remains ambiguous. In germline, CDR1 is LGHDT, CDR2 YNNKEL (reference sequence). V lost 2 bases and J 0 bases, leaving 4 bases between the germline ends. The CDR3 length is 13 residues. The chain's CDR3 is CASSQQMNTEAFF. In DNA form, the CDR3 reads TGTGCCAGCAGCCAACAGATGAACACTGAAGCTTTCTTT.

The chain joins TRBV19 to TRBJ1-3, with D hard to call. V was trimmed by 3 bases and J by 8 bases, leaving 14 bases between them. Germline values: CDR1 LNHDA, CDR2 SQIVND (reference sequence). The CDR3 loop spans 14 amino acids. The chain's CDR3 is CASSMGRPTYTIYF. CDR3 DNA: TGTGCCAGTAGTATGGGCAGACCGACGTACACCATATATTTT.

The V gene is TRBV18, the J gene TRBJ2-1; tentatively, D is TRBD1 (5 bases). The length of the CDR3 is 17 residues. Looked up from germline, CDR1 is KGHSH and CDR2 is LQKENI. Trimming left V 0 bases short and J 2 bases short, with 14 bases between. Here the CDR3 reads CASSPPVYDRTYNEQFF. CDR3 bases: TGTGCCAGCTCACCACCGGTTTACGACAGAACCTACAATGAGCAGTTCTTC. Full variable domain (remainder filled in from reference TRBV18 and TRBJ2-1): NAGVMQNPRHLVRRRGQEARLRCSPMKGHSHVYWYRQLPEEGLKFMVYLQKENIIDESGMPKERFSAEFPKEGPSILRIQQVVRGDSAAYFCASSPPVYDRTYNEQFFGPGTRLTVL.

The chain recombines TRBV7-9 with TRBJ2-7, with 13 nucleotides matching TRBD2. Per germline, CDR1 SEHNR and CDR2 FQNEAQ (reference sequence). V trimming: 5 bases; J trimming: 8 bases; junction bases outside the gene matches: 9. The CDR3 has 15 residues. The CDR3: CASSQGLAGALQQYF. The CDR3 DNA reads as TGTGCCAGCAGCCAAGGACTAGCGGGAGCCTTACAGCAGTACTTC.

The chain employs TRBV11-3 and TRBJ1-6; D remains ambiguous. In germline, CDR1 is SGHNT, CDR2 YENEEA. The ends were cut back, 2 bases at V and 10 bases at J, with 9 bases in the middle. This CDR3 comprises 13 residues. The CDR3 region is CASSLSFGSPLHF. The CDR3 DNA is TGTGCCAGCAGCTTAAGCTTCGGGTCACCCCTCCACTTT.

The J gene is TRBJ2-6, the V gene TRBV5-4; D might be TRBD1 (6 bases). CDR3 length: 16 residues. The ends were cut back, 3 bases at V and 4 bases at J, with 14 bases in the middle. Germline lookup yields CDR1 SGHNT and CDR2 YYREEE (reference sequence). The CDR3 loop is CASSSETGSGANVLTF. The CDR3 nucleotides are TGTGCCAGCAGCTCCGAGACAGGTTCAGGGGCCAACGTCCTGACTTTC.

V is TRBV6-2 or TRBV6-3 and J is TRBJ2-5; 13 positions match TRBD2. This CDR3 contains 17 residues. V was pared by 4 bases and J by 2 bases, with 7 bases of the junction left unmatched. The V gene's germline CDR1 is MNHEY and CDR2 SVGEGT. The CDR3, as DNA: TGTGCCAGCAGTTGCAACCCGGGACTAGCGGGGCAAGAGACCCAGTACTTC. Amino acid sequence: CASSCNPGLAGQETQYF.

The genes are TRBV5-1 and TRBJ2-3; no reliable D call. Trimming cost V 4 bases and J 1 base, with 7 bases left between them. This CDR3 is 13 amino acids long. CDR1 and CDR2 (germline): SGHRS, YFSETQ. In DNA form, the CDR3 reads TGCGCCAGCAGCAAACGGGGCACAGATACGCAGTATTTT. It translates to CASSKRGTDTQYF.